Following are 29 T cell receptor beta chains from one sample sequenced in a study of radiotherapy plus CTLA-4 blockade in lung cancer. Assay used: immunoSEQ multiplex PCR; TCRdb lists only in-frame clones, some missing. The sample shows about 95,000 clones, 82% of them seen only once. Sequencing was performed on peripheral blood, taken from a patient treated with radiotherapy plus ipilimumab. These receptors came from a human donor with non-small cell lung cancer who had a partial response to radiotherapy plus ipilimumab.

The chain combines TRBV28 with TRBJ2-7, with a tentative D call TRBD1 (5 bases). Trimming pared 5 bases from V and 1 base from J, leaving 18 bases between. This CDR3 comprises 16 residues. Germline assignment: CDR1 MDHEN and CDR2 SYDVKM. In DNA, the CDR3 is TGTGCCAGCAGTCCCTACGGCAGGGCCCAATCCTACGAGCAGTACTTC. Its translation: CASSPYGRAQSYEQYF.

This chain connects TRBV2 to TRBJ2-5; the match to TRBD2 covers 9 bases. The ends lost 0 bases at V and 3 bases at J; junction bases unmatched: 2. The CDR3 sequence is 15 residues long. Germline V CDR1 and CDR2: SNHLY, FYNNEI. The CDR3 region has the DNA TGTGCCAGCAGTGAAGCTTCTAGCGGGAAAGAGACCCAGTACTTC. Its protein is CASSEASSGKETQYF.

The chain combines TRBV7-8 with TRBJ1-2; 9 bases match TRBD1. V gave up 6 bases and J gave up 5 bases; unmatched junction bases: 10. The CDR3 runs 15 residues. Looked up from germline, CDR1 is SGHVS and CDR2 is FQNEAQ. The CDR3 protein is CASSQGQGDFYGYTF. The DNA for the CDR3 is TGTGCCAGCAGTCAGGGACAGGGAGATTTTTATGGCTACACCTTC.

The rearrangement links TRBV6-4 to TRBJ2-1; 7 nucleotides line up with TRBD2. Per the germline V gene, CDR1 is MRHNA and CDR2 is SNTAGT. The ends lost 5 bases at V and 10 bases at J; junction bases unmatched: 8. The CDR3 length is 13 residues. CDR3 loop: CASSSGAIGEQFF. CDR3 nucleotide sequence: TGTGCCAGCAGTAGCGGGGCGATCGGGGAGCAGTTCTTC.

This clone occurred once. The V gene is TRBV27, the J gene TRBJ1-6, with TRBD1 as a possible D gene (5 bases). The ends were cut back, 2 bases at V and 0 bases at J, with 11 bases in the middle. CDR3 length: 17 amino acids. CDR1 and CDR2 (germline): MNHEY, SMNVEV (reference sequence). The CDR3 bases are TGTGCCAGCAGTTTAGGGGCGGGAAGCTCCTATAATTCACCCCTCCACTTT. This codes for CASSLGAGSSYNSPLHF.

To note about this clone: Other DNA sequences within the sample encode an identical CDR3. The chain has TRBV21-1 and TRBJ1-5. TRBV21-1 is a pseudogene locus. The CDR3 sequence is 17 residues long. The CDR3 here is CASSKEVGVDSNQPQHF. The CDR3 DNA sequence: TGTGCCAGCAGCAAAGAGGTCGGAGTAGATAGCAATCAGCCCCAGCATTTT.

This clone was found once. This sequence joins TRBV4-1 and TRBJ2-1; D perhaps matches TRBD2 (5 bases). V shed 8 bases and J shed 5 bases, with 19 bases lying between them. The CDR3 covers 15 residues. The germline V gene has CDR1 MGHRA and CDR2 YSYEKL. The CDR3 sequence: CASSQAGNFNNEQFF. The CDR3 DNA reads as TGCGCCAGCTCCCAGGCCGGGAACTTCAACAATGAGCAGTTCTTC.

The chain recombines TRBV7-2 with TRBJ2-7; 10 bases line up with TRBD2. Germline CDR1 SGHTA, CDR2 FQGNSA. This CDR3 spans 14 amino acids. The trim removed 8 bases at V and 5 bases at J, leaving 9 bases unmatched. The CDR3 sequence: CASAFSGRLNEQYF. The CDR3 region has the DNA TGTGCCAGCGCCTTTAGCGGGAGGTTGAACGAGCAGTACTTC.

This clone came up once. V is TRBV5-4 and J is TRBJ2-2; D is unresolved. The CDR3 is 14 amino acids. CDR1 SGHNT and CDR2 YYREEE come from the germline V gene (reference sequence). Trimming removed 0 bases at V and 6 bases at J, with 9 bases between. The CDR3 region is CASSLGDFAGELFF. The DNA for the CDR3 is TGTGCCAGCAGCTTGGGCGATTTTGCCGGGGAGCTGTTTTTT.

The rearrangement uses TRBV28 and TRBJ2-2; 9 positions match TRBD1. With 4 bases clipped from V and 7 bases from J, the junction kept 19 bases outside the gene matches. Germline CDR1 and CDR2: MDHEN and SYDVKM. CDR3 length equals 19 residues. The CDR3 DNA is TGTGCCAGCAGTTCCAGTTATGGTTTAGGGACAGGGTTTGACGGGGAGCTGTTTTTT. Protein sequence: CASSSSYGLGTGFDGELFF.

This chain connects TRBV13 to TRBJ1-5, with TRBD1 identical over 7 bases. With V trimmed by 5 bases and J by 5 bases, 6 bases remained unmatched. The CDR3 extends over 14 amino acids. Germline CDR1 and CDR2: PRHDT and FYEKMQ (reference sequence). For the CDR3, the DNA is TGTGCCAGCAGCAGTGGGACAGCCGATCAGCCCCAGCATTTT. Translating gives CASSSGTADQPQHF.

This clone was picked up a small number of times. The V gene is TRBV5-1, the J gene TRBJ2-1; 9 nucleotides agree with TRBD2. The junction had 15 bases not matched to a gene; V was cut back by 4 bases and J by 7 bases. CDR3 length equals 17 residues. Germline V CDR1 and CDR2: SGHRS, YFSETQ. CDR3 bases: TGCGCCAGCAGCAACACCCCCCTCTTCGCGGGAGGGAATGAGCAGTTCTTC. Its protein product is CASSNTPLFAGGNEQFF.

This clone was seen only a few times. CDR3 loop: CASSPRAGRNTGELFF. DNA for the CDR3: TGTGCCAGCAGCCCACGGGCGGGGAGGAACACCGGGGAGCTGTTTTTT. The V gene is TRBV4-2, the J gene TRBJ2-2, with D perhaps TRBD2 (6 bases). Germline-derived CDR1 and CDR2 are LGHNA and YNFKEQ. This CDR3 spans 16 amino acids. Trimming shortened V by 4 bases and J by 1 base, and 13 bases separated the two germline ends.

J is TRBJ2-1 and V is TRBV7-8, with a weak D call TRBD1 (6 bases). The CDR3 is made up of 12 amino acids. V lost 3 bases and J 8 bases, leaving 8 bases between the germline ends. CDR1 is SGHVS and CDR2 is FQNEAQ in the germline V gene. The CDR3: CASSFRGDEQFF. CDR3 nucleotide sequence: TGTGCCAGCAGCTTCAGGGGAGATGAGCAGTTCTTC. The whole variable domain, remainder taken from reference TRBV7-8 and TRBJ2-1, is GAGVSQSPRYKVAKRGQDVALRCDPISGHVSLFWYQQALGQGPEFLTYFQNEAQLDKSGLPSDRFFAERPEGSVSTLKIQRTQQEDSAVYLCASSFRGDEQFFGPGTRLTVL.

The table lists this clone with a count of one. The rearrangement uses TRBV25-1 and TRBJ1-5; D remains unclear. Germline loops: CDR1 MGHDK, CDR2 SYGVNS. This CDR3 region has 14 residues. V gave up 2 bases and J gave up 7 bases, with 12 bases separating them. The CDR3 here is CASSETGVTQPQHF. The CDR3 DNA follows: TGTGCCAGCAGTGAAACCGGGGTAACACAGCCCCAGCATTTT.

This chain connects TRBV6-6 to TRBJ1-3; the D is unclear. Germline CDR1 reads MNHNY; CDR2 reads SVGAGI (reference sequence). V was pared by 3 bases and J by 9 bases, with 12 bases between. CDR3 length: 13 residues. Written as DNA, the CDR3 is TGTGCCAGCAGTTATAATCGAGGTGGCACCATATATTTT. Protein sequence: CASSYNRGGTIYF.

The gene calls are TRBV7-2 and TRBJ2-2; TRBD2 is a possible D gene (6 bases). The germline gives CDR1 SGHTA, CDR2 FQGNSA. This CDR3 has 15 residues. V dropped 3 bases and J dropped 1 base, with 9 bases sitting between them. The CDR3 bases are TGTGCCAGCAGCTTGCGGGGCCAGAACACCGGGGAGCTGTTTTTT. This encodes CASSLRGQNTGELFF.

The rearrangement uses TRBV29-1 and TRBJ2-1, with D perhaps matching TRBD1 (6 bases). The CDR3 loop spans 19 amino acids. Germline CDR1 reads SQVTM; CDR2 reads ANQGSEA. The ends were cut back, 6 bases at V and 0 bases at J, with 27 bases in the middle. The CDR3 nucleotides are TGCAGCGTGCTGCTTAGTACAGGGCGGCGGCAAAGCTCCTACAATGAGCAGTTCTTC. Amino acid sequence: CSVLLSTGRRQSSYNEQFF.

The chain is built from TRBV19 and TRBJ1-3; D unresolved. Trimming stripped 3 bases from V and 0 bases from J, with 12 bases between. The CDR3 has 16 amino acids. From germline, CDR1 is LNHDA and CDR2 SQIVND (reference sequence). The CDR3, as DNA: TGTGCCAGTAGTATTCGGCCAGGCCCCTCTGGAAACACCATATATTTT. Protein sequence: CASSIRPGPSGNTIYF.

This chain uses TRBV5-1 with TRBJ2-7, with 8 bases fitting TRBD1. Germline V CDR1 and CDR2: SGHRS, YFSETQ. The J segment lost 6 bases and the V segment lost 2 bases, leaving 7 bases of the junction unmatched. CDR3 size: 14 residues. The CDR3 is CASSLQGGASEQYF. In DNA form, the CDR3 reads TGCGCCAGCAGCTTACAGGGGGGAGCCTCCGAGCAGTACTTC. The whole variable domain, remainder taken from reference TRBV5-1 and TRBJ2-7, is KAGVTQTPRYLIKTRGQQVTLSCSPISGHRSVSWYQQTPGQGLQFLFEYFSETQRNKGNFPGRFSGRQFSNSRSEMNVSTLELGDSALYLCASSLQGGASEQYFGPGTRLTVT.

The gene calls are TRBV27 and TRBJ1-1; 10 bases are shared with TRBD1. V gave up 8 bases and J gave up 1 base; unmatched junction bases: 7. The germline V gene has CDR1 MNHEY and CDR2 SMNVEV (reference sequence). The CDR3 runs to 15 residues. The CDR3 loop reads CASVDRQGANTEAFF. The CDR3 DNA is TGTGCCAGCGTAGATCGACAGGGGGCGAACACTGAAGCTTTCTTT.

This clone was counted a few times. The rearrangement links TRBV11-2 to TRBJ1-2; perhaps TRBD1 as D (5 bases). This CDR3 spans 16 amino acids. CDR1 and CDR2 from the germline V gene are SGHAT and FQNNGV. V lost 0 bases to trimming and J lost 2 bases, with 13 bases between them. The CDR3 reads CASSLDRAGSNYGYTF. DNA for the CDR3: TGTGCCAGCAGCTTAGATAGGGCAGGGTCCAACTATGGCTACACCTTC.

This clone was observed a few times. One base separates it from a far larger clone, so it is likely a read error. The J gene is TRBJ1-3, the V gene TRBV2; D gene uncertain. This CDR3 has 14 amino acids. Germline V CDR1 and CDR2: SNHLY, FYNNEI. CDR3 residues: CASSVASSGSTIYF. The CDR3 nucleotides are TGTGCCAGCAGTGTGGCTAGCTCTGGAAGCACCATATATTTT.

This clone was picked up one time. This rearrangement joins TRBV4-2 to TRBJ2-3; the D gene is possibly TRBD2 (5 bases). V shed 0 bases and J shed 1 base, with 5 bases lying between them. In germline, CDR1 is LGHNA, CDR2 YNFKEQ. The length of the CDR3 is 14 residues. The CDR3 loop is CASSQERGTDTQYF. CDR3 nucleotides: TGTGCCAGCAGCCAAGAGAGGGGCACAGATACGCAGTATTTT.

This clone was detected a few times. This rearrangement joins TRBV5-6 to TRBJ2-1; 7 bases agree with TRBD2. Per the germline V gene, CDR1 is SGHDT and CDR2 is YYEEEE. The CDR3 sequence is 15 residues long. V was pared by 4 bases and J by 0 bases, with 4 bases of the junction left unmatched. The CDR3 loop is CASSPPGGSYNEQFF. As DNA, the CDR3 is TGTGCCAGCAGCCCACCGGGGGGCTCCTACAATGAGCAGTTCTTC.

V gene TRBV6-1 combines with J gene TRBJ1-3; TRBD1 might be the D (5 bases). V was cut by 4 bases and J by 6 bases, with 16 bases left in between. The CDR3 runs 15 residues. CDR1 is MNHNS, CDR2 SASEGT, per germline. The CDR3: CASSVTNRRVNTIYF. The CDR3 coding sequence is TGTGCCAGCAGTGTAACAAACAGGAGGGTAAACACCATATATTTT.

CDR3 sequence (DNA): TGCGCCAGCAGCTTGACGGGTAATGAAGCTTTCTTT. It is translated as CASSLTGNEAFF. The chain links TRBV5-1 to TRBJ1-1; D gene uncertain. Trimming cost V 1 base and J 7 bases, with 8 bases left between them. Germline V gene sequence: CDR1 SGHRS, CDR2 YFSETQ. The CDR3 covers 12 residues.

The chain couples TRBV7-9 to TRBJ2-2, with TRBD1 as a possible D gene (6 bases). Trimming pared 3 bases from V and 5 bases from J, leaving 19 bases between. Germline assignment: CDR1 SEHNR and CDR2 FQNEAQ (reference sequence). The length of the CDR3 is 17 residues. CDR3 loop: CASSFRVMGHFTGELFF. CDR3 DNA sequence: TGTGCCAGCAGCTTTCGGGTCATGGGACACTTTACCGGGGAGCTGTTTTTT.

This clone appeared once. This chain joins TRBV5-1 and TRBJ2-7; TRBD2 agrees at 8 bases. V lost 5 bases and J lost 7; bases outside the gene matches: 11. From germline, CDR1 is SGHRS and CDR2 YFSETQ. The CDR3 has 14 amino acids. The CDR3 here is CASSSGTPEGEQYF. CDR3 nucleotides: TGCGCCAGCAGTAGCGGGACTCCCGAGGGTGAGCAGTACTTC.